This T cell receptor (beta chain) was sequenced in a study of blood T cell repertoires in COVID-19. Clones were read by immunoSEQ multiplex PCR, and TCRdb kept only the in-frame ones, dropping some. The table lists some 100,000 clones, about 78% of them singletons. This TCR was sampled from a human donor in a cohort sampled during active or convalescent COVID-19. The sequenced sample consisted of peripheral blood.

The CDR3 bases are TGTGCCAGCAGTATCCCTGGGGGGGGTTCACCCCTCCACTTT. Encoded protein: CASSIPGGGSPLHF. The chain links TRBV27 to TRBJ1-6; a weak D match, TRBD1 (5 bases). V dropped 5 bases and J dropped 9 bases, with 14 bases sitting between them. Germline values: CDR1 MNHEY, CDR2 SMNVEV (reference sequence). CDR3 length equals 14 residues.